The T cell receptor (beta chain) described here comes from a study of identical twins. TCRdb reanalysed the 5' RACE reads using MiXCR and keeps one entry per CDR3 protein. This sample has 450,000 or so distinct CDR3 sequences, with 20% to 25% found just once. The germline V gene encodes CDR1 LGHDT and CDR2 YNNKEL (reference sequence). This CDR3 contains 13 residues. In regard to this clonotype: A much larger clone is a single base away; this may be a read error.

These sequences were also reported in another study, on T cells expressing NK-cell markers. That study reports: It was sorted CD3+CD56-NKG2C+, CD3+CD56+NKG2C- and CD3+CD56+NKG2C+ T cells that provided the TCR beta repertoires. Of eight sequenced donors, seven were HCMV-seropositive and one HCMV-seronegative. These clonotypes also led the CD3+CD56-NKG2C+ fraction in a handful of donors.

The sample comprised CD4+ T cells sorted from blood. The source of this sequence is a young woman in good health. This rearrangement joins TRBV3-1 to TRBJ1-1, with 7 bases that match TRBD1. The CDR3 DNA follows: TGTACCAGCAGCCGGGACAGGAACACTGAAGCTTTCTTT. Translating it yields CTSSRDRNTEAFF.